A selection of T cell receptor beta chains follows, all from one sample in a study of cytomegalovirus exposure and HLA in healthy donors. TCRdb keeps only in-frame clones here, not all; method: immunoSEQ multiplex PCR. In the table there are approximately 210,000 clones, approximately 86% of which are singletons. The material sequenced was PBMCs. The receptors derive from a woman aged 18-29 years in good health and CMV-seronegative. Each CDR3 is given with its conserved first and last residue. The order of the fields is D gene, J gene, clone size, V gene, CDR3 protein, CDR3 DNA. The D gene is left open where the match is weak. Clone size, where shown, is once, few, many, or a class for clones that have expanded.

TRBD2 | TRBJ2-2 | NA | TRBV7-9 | CASSLRGANTGELFF | TGTGCCAGCAGCTTACGGGGGGCGAACACCGGGGAGCTGTTTTTT
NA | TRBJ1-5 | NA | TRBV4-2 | CASSHGSLRPGMNQPQHF | TGTGCCAGCAGCCACGGGAGCCTGCGGCCTGGGATGAATCAGCCCCAGCATTTT
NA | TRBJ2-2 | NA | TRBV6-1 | CASSGDLEAGELFF | TGTGCCAGCAGTGGCGATTTGGAGGCCGGGGAGCTGTTTTTT
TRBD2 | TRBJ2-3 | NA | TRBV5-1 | CASSPQLAGPTDTQYF | TGCGCCAGCAGCCCGCAACTAGCGGGTCCTACAGATACGCAGTATTTT
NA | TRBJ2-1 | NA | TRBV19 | CASREVSTYNVGRYNEQFF | TGTGCCAGTAGAGAAGTCTCAACCTACAATGTGGGCCGATACAATGAGCAGTTCTTC
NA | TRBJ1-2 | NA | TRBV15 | CATSRVFEGRSYGYTF | TGTGCCACCAGCAGAGTTTTTGAGGGAAGGAGCTATGGCTACACCTTC
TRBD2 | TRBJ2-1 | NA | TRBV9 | CASSVSGRGAYNEQFF | TGTGCCAGCAGCGTGAGCGGGAGGGGGGCCTACAATGAGCAGTTCTTC
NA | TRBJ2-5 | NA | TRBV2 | CASSERETQYF | TGTGCCAGCAGTGAGCGGGAGACCCAGTACTTC
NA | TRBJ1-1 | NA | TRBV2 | CASRSGTREPEAFF | TGTGCCAGCAGGAGCGGGACAAGAGAACCTGAAGCTTTCTTT
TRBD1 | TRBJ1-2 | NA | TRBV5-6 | CASSFRDRGNYGYTF | TGTGCCAGCAGCTTCCGGGACAGGGGTAACTATGGCTACACCTTC
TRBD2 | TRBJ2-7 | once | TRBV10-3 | CAISDSSGIEEQYF | TGTGCCATCAGTGACTCTAGCGGGATCGAGGAGCAGTACTTC